This T cell receptor (beta chain) is from a study of T cells in Graves' hyperthyroidism and ophthalmopathy. RNA transcripts provided the source from which TCR beta CDR3 regions were amplified. TCR CDR3 regions were first amplified by RT-PCR with HTBI primers. Each CDR3 protein gets one entry after TCRdb re-called the multiplex PCR reads with MiXCR. Among approximately 210,000 distinct CDR3 sequences listed, 15% to 20% were seen once. Trimming stripped 6 bases from V and 5 bases from J, with 8 bases between. The V gene's germline CDR1 is MGHDK and CDR2 SYGVNS. The CDR3 is made up of 11 amino acids. The chain links TRBV25-1 to TRBJ2-7, with D unresolved. The sequenced sample was blood. This clonotype was sampled from a man between 45 and 60 years old with Graves' hyperthyroidism. The DNA for the CDR3 is TGTGCCAGCAGGGCACAAGACGAGCAGTACTTC. It yields the protein CASRAQDEQYF.